This T cell receptor beta chain was obtained from a study of CD8 T cells in Susac syndrome. For the study at large: When blood was collected, patients with Susac syndrome were therapy-naive, were taking corticosteroids, or were receiving intravenous immunoglobulin alone.

With random hexamers, reverse transcription was performed on about 0.45 to 1 ug of RNA. Amplification of TCR beta CDR3 used immunoSEQ multiplex PCR across 54 Vbeta and 13 Jbeta. MiXCR was run by TCRdb on the immunoSEQ multiplex PCR reads, yielding one entry per CDR3 protein. Of 200,000 to 300,000 distinct CDR3 sequences listed, 90% to 96% are singletons. The sequencing sample was made of CD4+ T cells from PBMCs. The TCR comes from a human donor with Susac syndrome.

For the CDR3, the DNA is TGTGCCAGCAGTGAAGGAGGCGGGAGCAATCAGCCCCAGCATTTT. Its protein is CASSEGGGSNQPQHF. The chain couples TRBV2 to TRBJ1-5; D is ambiguous. The V and J ends lost 1 base and 1 base respectively, with 8 bases between them. This CDR3 is 15 amino acids long. Germline CDR1 reads SNHLY; CDR2 reads FYNNEI.